This T cell receptor (beta chain) stems from a study of cytomegalovirus exposure and HLA in healthy donors (dated by TCRdb to 2016 to 2017). With regard to the full study: An earlier analysis of several hundred of the donors reported more than 250 Gb of sequence data and some 100 million unique TCR beta sequences from roughly 180 million T cells. An early release that covered roughly 600 HLA-typed donors contained approximately 290 gigabases of sequencing data and around 80 million unique TCR sequences. Of the 398 genotyped donors, 81% were placed in the genetic ancestry cluster associated with self-reported Caucasian donors. The study aimed to test whether signatures of past pathogen exposure could be identified by cataloging public T cell receptors. The study profiled the T cell repertoires of hundreds of subjects by immunosequencing and related them to cytomegalovirus serostatus. In addition to the first cohort of around 670 subjects, a separate validation cohort of under 150 different subjects was used. The study combined high-throughput TCR immunosequencing, statistical association of individual TCRs with disease status, and machine learning to predict cytomegalovirus infection status. A later analysis re-examined previously published TCR beta repertoires from over 500 donors and added high-resolution HLA genotyping to investigate patterns of TCR occurrence. In the later analysis, no new phenotypic data were used to find candidate immune exposures; instead, reliance was placed on TCR beta sequences and their occurrence across donors. To decide whether each TCR beta V gene segment behaved as functional or pseudogenic, an earlier analysis of approximately 590 of the donors relied on high-throughput TCR beta sequencing. Donor age, sex, ethnicity and CMV serostatus were compiled together with the repertoire data. Genome-wide SNP genotypes for about three fifths of the roughly 670 donors were used in a later genetic analysis, which treated that subset as a discovery cohort. All discovery cohort repertoires had been generated using a single sequencing platform. Both class I and class II loci were covered by HLA typing, at four-digit resolution. Typing coverage varied by locus: about 629-630 donors for A, B, C, DRB1 and DQB1; about 520 for DQA1; around 610 for DPA1; 400 to 480 for DPB1. Four to six DR-DQ haplotypes were handled as single units for association and clustering, since linkage in the cohort was strong. Among a few hundred genotyped donors of the cohort, an average of around 240,000 unique TCR beta nucleotide sequences were sequenced per donor, roughly 20% of them non-productive. The research as a whole found: The only immune exposure information available for the cohort was CMV serostatus. The classifier was reported to diagnose cytomegalovirus status with high specificity and sensitivity in both the original cohort and the validation cohort. Presence/absence analyses assumed roughly uniform sequencing depth across donors, an assumption that may not hold. This cohort had only TCR beta chains sequenced, and the lack of alpha or paired-chain data limited which features could be detected. A later genetic analysis reported fewer N-insertions in productive TCRs among donors in an Asian-associated ancestry cluster than the roughly 620-donor mean. A later analysis associated about 17,000 TCR beta sequences with specific HLA alleles at a false discovery rate of 0.05. Linkage disequilibrium might explain the correlated functional status among segregating V segments, but an unknown experimental factor could not be ruled out. In a later analysis, TCR association rates were found to vary across HLA loci, with the most associated TCRs seen for DRB1 alleles and the fewest for HLA-C alleles. A further reported finding was that TCR beta sequences accurately predicted the HLA-A and HLA-B alleles for most subjects in the first cohort. Most CMV-associated TCR beta chains appeared to be HLA-restricted in a later analysis, and the HLA associations seemed to be driven largely by CMV exposure. When HLA alleles, especially DR and DQ, strongly co-occurred, attributing TCR associations to individual alleles was difficult. Because HLA typing was missing for some donors at each locus, association tests included only the typed subset. V-gene and J-gene trimming of TCR beta chains was associated with a missense DCLRE1C variant in a later genetic analysis, and the association was replicated in an independent cohort. Approximately 16 rarely observed V segments, including chromosome 9 orphons, were excluded from the earlier analysis of almost 600 of the donors because counts were too low. Some IMGT-functional V segments, including TRBV6-2 and TRBV6-3, could not be told apart with the 87-base-pair reads, so those segments were excluded. According to the authors, the approach could potentially be generalized to other disease states and immunological phenotypes. Most TCR sequences were seen in very few donors, while some public TCRs were found in many individuals. A group of highly shared sequence variants was considered likely to be a technical artifact of the sequencing pipeline. A later analysis reported that several top co-occurrence clusters appeared linked to parvovirus B19, influenza, CMV and Epstein-Barr virus. The study gave a list of 150 to 200 TCR beta chains associated with cytomegalovirus. In an earlier analysis of under 600 of the donors, most TCR beta V segments were observed in productive rearrangements about 90% or about 30% of the time, broadly matching IMGT annotations. In vitro tests confirmed that three of the cytomegalovirus-associated TCR beta chains recognize cytomegalovirus antigens. In a later analysis, HLA-associated TCR beta chains were found to be more clonally expanded and to have lower generation probabilities than equally common non-associated chains.

In the case of this clone: Its recognized antigen is unknown. Base qualities were left out, and no much larger clone turns up one base away.

V and J lose 4 bases and 7 bases, and a span of 14 bases separates them. The CDR3 goes from the cysteine to the phenylalanine over 14 residues. The CDR3 DNA has 42 bases and is translated from base 1. CDR1 is given as SEHNR and CDR2 as FQNEAQ, both from the germline V gene (reference sequence). Library preparation was by the immunoSEQ multiplex PCR assay. For the multiplex PCR, a mixture combining 60 forward primers for TCR Vbeta segments and 13 reverse primers for TCR Jbeta segments was used. A multiplex PCR assay on genomic DNA amplified the CDR3 region of rearranged TCR beta genes. Amplified TCR beta libraries were sequenced as 87-base-pair reads on the Illumina HiSeq System. As for the original processing: In a later analysis, approximately 74 million unique TCR beta chains were counted across the 650 to 750 repertoires, and roughly 10 million of these chains were shared by at least two donors. Raw reads were error-corrected and collapsed into unique sequences with a nearest-neighbor algorithm that merged closely related sequences to remove PCR and sequencing errors. To assign V, D and J gene segments, CDR3 sequences were aligned to IMGT reference sequences. For a sequence to be retained, a match of at least six nucleotides was required to both a V gene segment and a J gene segment. Rearrangements were called productive when the CDR3 lacked stop codons and stayed in frame with V and J; all others were non-productive. CDR3 was defined according to IMGT convention as the region running from the second conserved V-encoded cysteine to the conserved J-encoded phenylalanine. Sequences without an unambiguous match to a single V gene segment were excluded from the earlier analysis of almost 600 of the donors. An earlier analysis of 500 to 600 of the donors classified V segments as functional when productive rearrangements were above 56.7% and as segregating when the standard deviation between donors was above 5%. A statistical classification framework was built for diagnosing cytomegalovirus status from the catalog of TCR beta chain sequences. V and J gene assignment, in a later analysis, came from comparing TCR nucleotide sequences with IMGT/GENE-DB human TR gene sequences. In a later analysis, CDR3 sequences and most-parsimonious VDJ recombination scenarios were assigned using the TCRdist pipeline. A later analysis defined each TCR beta chain by its CDR3 amino acid sequence plus V-gene family, and excluded reads lacking a unique V-gene family. In a later analysis, approximately 640 highly shared, low-generation-probability nucleotide sequences were removed to address suspected cross-contamination and a sequencing artifact. In a later analysis, a clonal expansion index was calculated for each public chain from normalized within-repertoire ranks of inferred template counts. In a later analysis, generation probabilities were computed using a VDJ recombination model fitted to out-of-frame rearrangements, and the results were checked against IGoR. In a later analysis, hypergeometric tests were used to score TCR-TCR, TCR-HLA and TCR-CMV co-occurrence, with a repertoire-size bias correction applied to TCR pairs. To estimate false discovery rates, a later analysis permuted the HLA or CMV assignments 20 times. In a later analysis, co-occurring TCRs were grouped using DBSCAN, and TCRdist sequence similarity was added for clustering within HLA-allele-positive subsets. Co-occurrence clustering excluded repertoires with fewer than 30,000 or more than 120,000 public chains, plus five with anomalous nucleotide sharing. This immuneACCESS table, as held by TCRdb, lists in-frame sequences with V and J called but not all clones. Of the missing ones, under half trace to an unresolved V gene in checked studies; the others have no known cause. The V and J calls and clone size come from that table; D and trimming were worked out from the DNA. For this sample there are about 140,000 clones; around four fifths appear just once. 1.5% to 1.9% of the sample is held by the ten biggest clonotypes.

In total, roughly 670 healthy bone marrow donors made up the cohort. Cohort members were all nominally healthy when sampled, although unrecorded immune exposures were likely present. The donor was CMV seronegative and was included in the group of around 320 seronegative cohort members. A peripheral blood sample was collected from each donor, and TCR beta sequencing was performed on peripheral blood mononuclear cells. The Qiagen DNeasy Blood Extraction Kit was used to extract genomic DNA from the blood cell samples. This receptor was obtained from a man aged 40-50 years in good health and CMV-seronegative. This chain joins TRBV7-9 to TRBJ1-3, with the D gene not confidently named. The specimen was PBMCs. The CDR3 protein is CASSSIPGLNTIYF. In nucleotide form, the sequence is TGTGCCAGCAGCTCAATCCCTGGCCTGAACACCATATATTTT.